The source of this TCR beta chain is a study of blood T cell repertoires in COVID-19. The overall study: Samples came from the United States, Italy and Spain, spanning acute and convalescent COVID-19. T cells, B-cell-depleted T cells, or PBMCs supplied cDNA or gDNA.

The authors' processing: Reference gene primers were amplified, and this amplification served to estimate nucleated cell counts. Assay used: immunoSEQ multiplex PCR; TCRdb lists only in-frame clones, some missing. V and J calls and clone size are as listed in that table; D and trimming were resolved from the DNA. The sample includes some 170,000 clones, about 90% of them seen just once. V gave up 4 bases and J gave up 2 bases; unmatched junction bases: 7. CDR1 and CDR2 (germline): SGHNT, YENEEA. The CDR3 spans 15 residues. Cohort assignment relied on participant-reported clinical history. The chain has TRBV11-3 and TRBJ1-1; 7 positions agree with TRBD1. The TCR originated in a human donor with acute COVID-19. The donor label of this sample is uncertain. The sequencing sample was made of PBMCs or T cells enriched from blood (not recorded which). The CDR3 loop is CASSSTGQPNTEAFF. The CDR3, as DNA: TGTGCCAGCAGCTCGACGGGACAGCCAAACACTGAAGCTTTCTTT.